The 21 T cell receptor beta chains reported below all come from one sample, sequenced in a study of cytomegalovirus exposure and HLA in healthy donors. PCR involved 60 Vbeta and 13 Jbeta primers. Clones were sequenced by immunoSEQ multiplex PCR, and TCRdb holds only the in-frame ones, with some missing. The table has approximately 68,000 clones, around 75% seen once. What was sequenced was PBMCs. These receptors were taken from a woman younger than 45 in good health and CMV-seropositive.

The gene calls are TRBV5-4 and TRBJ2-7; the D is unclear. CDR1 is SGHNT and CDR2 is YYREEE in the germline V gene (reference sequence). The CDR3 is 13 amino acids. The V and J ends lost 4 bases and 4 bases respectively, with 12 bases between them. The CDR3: CASSLNSRYEQYF. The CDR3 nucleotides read TGTGCCAGCAGCCTCAATAGCAGATACGAGCAGTACTTC.

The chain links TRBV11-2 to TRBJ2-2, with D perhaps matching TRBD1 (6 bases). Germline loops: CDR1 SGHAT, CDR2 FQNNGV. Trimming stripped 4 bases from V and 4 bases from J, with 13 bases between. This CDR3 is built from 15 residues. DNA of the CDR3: TGTGCCAGCAGCTCCGTACAGGGAGCCACCGGGGAGCTGTTTTTT. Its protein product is CASSSVQGATGELFF. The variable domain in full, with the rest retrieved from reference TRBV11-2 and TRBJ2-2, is EAGVAQSPRYKIIEKRQSVAFWCNPISGHATLYWYQQILGQGPKLLIQFQNNGVVDDSQLPKDRFSAERLKGVDSTLKIQPAKLEDSAVYLCASSSVQGATGELFFGEGSRLTVL.

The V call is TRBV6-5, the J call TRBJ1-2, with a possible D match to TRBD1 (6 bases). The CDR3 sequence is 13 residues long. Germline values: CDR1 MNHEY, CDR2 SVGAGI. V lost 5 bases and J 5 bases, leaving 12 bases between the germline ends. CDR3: CASSGQREYGYTF. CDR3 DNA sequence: TGTGCCAGCAGTGGACAGCGGGAGTATGGCTACACCTTC.

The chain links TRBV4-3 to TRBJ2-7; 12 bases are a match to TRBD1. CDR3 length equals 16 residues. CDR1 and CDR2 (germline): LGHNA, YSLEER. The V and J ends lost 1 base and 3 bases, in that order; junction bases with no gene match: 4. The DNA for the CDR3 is TGCGCCAGCAGCCAAGGGGGGACAGGGGGCGGCTACGAGCAGTACTTC. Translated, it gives CASSQGGTGGGYEQYF.

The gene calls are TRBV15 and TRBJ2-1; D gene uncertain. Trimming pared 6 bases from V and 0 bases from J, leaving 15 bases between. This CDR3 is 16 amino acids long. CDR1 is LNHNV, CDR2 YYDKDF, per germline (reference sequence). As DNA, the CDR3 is TGTGCCACCAGTCCTTTCGGCGGAAACTCCTACAATGAGCAGTTCTTC. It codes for CATSPFGGNSYNEQFF.

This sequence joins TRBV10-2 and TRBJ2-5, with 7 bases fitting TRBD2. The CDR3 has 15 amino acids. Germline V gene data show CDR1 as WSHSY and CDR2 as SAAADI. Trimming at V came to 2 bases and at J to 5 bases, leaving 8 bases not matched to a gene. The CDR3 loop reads CASSELGLDRETQYF. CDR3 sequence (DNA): TGCGCCAGCAGTGAGCTCGGACTAGATCGCGAGACCCAGTACTTC.

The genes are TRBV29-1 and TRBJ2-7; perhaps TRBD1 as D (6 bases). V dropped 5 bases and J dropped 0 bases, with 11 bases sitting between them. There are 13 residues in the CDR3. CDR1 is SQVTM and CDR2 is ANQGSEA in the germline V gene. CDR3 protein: CSVSPTGSYEQYF. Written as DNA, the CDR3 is TGCAGCGTTTCGCCGACAGGCTCCTACGAGCAGTACTTC.

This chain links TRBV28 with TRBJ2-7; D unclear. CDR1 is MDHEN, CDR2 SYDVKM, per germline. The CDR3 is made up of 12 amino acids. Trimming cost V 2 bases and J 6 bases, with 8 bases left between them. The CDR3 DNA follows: TGTGCCAGCAGTTTAGAGGTCGGCGAGCAGTACTTC. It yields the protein CASSLEVGEQYF. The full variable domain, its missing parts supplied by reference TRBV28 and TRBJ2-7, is DVKVTQSSRYLVKRTGEKVFLECVQDMDHENMFWYRQDPGLGLRLIYFSYDVKMKEKGDIPEGYSVSREKKERFSLILESASTNQTSMYLCASSLEVGEQYFGPGTRLTVT.

The CDR3 nucleotides read TGTGCCAGCAGCTTACAGGGGACTAGCGGGACTAATGAGCAGTTCTTC. Amino acids: CASSLQGTSGTNEQFF. This chain links TRBV7-3 with TRBJ2-1; 13 bases line up with TRBD2. The CDR3 is made up of 16 amino acids. Trimming at V came to 2 bases and at J to 7 bases, leaving 5 bases not matched to a gene. Germline V gives CDR1 SGHTA, CDR2 FQGTGA.

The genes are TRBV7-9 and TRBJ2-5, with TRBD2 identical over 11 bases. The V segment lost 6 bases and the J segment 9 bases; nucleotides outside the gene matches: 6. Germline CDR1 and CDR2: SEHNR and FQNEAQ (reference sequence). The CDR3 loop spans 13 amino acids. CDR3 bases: TGTGCCAGCAGTCTAGCGGGAGGTAGGGCCCAGTACTTC. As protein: CASSLAGGRAQYF.

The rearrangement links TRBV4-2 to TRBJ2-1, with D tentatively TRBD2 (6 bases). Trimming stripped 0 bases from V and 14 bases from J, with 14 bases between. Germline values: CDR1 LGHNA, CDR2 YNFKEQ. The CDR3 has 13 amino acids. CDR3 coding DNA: TGTGCCAGCAGCCAAGATCGGGATAAGCGGGAGTTCTTC. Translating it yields CASSQDRDKREFF.

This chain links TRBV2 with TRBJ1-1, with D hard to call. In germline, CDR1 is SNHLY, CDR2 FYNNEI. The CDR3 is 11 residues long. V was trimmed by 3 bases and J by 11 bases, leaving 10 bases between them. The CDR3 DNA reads TGTGCCAGCAGTGACGGGTGCGCGGCTTTCTTT. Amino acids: CASSDGCAAFF.

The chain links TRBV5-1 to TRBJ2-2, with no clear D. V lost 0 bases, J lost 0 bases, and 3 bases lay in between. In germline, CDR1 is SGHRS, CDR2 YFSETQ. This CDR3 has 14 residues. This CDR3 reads CASSLAANTGELFF. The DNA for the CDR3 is TGCGCCAGCAGCTTGGCTGCGAACACCGGGGAGCTGTTTTTT.

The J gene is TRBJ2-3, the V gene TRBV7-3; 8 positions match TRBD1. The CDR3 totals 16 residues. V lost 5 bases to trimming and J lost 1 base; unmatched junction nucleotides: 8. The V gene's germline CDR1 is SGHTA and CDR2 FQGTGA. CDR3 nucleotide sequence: TGTGCCAGCAGCCCTCAGGGGGCTAGAGGCACAGATACGCAGTATTTT. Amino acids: CASSPQGARGTDTQYF.

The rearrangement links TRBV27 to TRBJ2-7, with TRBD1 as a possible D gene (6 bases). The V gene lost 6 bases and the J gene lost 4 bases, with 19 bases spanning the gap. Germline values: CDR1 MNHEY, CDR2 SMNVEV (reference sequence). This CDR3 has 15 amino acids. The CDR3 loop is CASSTTGYMNYEQYF. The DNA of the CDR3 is TGTGCCAGCAGCACTACAGGGTACATGAATTACGAGCAGTACTTC.

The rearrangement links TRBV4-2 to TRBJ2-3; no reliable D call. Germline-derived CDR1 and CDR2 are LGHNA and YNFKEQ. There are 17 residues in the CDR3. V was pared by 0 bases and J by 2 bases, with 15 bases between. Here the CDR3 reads CASSQDYYSSDTDTQYF. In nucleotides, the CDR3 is TGTGCCAGCAGCCAAGATTATTATAGCTCAGACACAGATACGCAGTATTTT.

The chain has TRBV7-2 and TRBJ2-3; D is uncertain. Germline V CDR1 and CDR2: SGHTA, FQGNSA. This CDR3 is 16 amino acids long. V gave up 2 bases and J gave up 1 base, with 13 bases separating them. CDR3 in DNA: TGTGCCAGCAGCTTAACCCGACCGCAGGGCACAGATACGCAGTATTTT. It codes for CASSLTRPQGTDTQYF. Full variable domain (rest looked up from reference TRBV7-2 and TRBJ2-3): GAGVSQSPSNKVTEKGKDVELRCDPISGHTALYWYRQSLGQGLEFLIYFQGNSAPDKSGLPSDRFSAERTGGSVSTLTIQRTQQEDSAVYLCASSLTRPQGTDTQYFGPGTRLTVL.

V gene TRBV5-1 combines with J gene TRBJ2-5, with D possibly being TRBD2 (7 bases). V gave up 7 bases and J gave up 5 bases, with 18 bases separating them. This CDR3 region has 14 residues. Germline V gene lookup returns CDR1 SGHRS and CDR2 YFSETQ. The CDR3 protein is CASHSGWGGETQYF. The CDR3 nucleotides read TGCGCCAGCCATTCCGGATGGGGGGGCGAGACCCAGTACTTC.

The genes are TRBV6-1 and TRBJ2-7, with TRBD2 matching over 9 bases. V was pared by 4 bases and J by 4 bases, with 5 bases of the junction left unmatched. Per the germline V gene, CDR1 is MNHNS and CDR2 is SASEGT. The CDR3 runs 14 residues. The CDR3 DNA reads TGTGCCAGCAGTGGACTAGCGGTGTTATACGAGCAGTACTTC. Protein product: CASSGLAVLYEQYF.

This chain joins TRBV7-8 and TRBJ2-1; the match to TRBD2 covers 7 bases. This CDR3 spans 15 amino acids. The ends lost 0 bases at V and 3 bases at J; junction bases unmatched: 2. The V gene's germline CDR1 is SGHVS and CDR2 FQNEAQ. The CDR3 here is CASSLAGGYYNEQFF. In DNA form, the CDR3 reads TGTGCCAGCAGCTTAGCGGGAGGGTACTACAATGAGCAGTTCTTC.

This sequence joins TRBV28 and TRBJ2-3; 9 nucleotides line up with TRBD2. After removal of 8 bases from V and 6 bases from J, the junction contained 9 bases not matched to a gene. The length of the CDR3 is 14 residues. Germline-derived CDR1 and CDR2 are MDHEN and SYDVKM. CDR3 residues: CASRAGGAGDTQYF. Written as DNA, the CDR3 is TGTGCCAGCCGGGCGGGGGGGGCAGGGGATACGCAGTATTTT.